This is a list of T cell receptor beta chains from one sample in a study of blood T cell repertoires in COVID-19. The table came from immunoSEQ multiplex PCR; TCRdb's copy has only in-frame clones and leaves some out. The table includes some 490,000 clones, approximately 86% detected once. The sample was PBMCs or T cells enriched from blood (not recorded which). The receptor set was obtained from a woman aged 60-75 years who had recovered from COVID-19. CDR3s include the opening cysteine and the closing phenylalanine or tryptophan.

v_call cdr3_aa
TRBV5-1 CASSLEAAYNEQFF
TRBV4-1 CASSQTPNTEAFF
TRBV13 CASSLSRDSPPDGYTF
TRBV7-2 CASSQRGGYYNEQFF
TRBV10-3 CAIRATGGRTGELFF
TRBV7-2 CASSMGLAQGTQYF
TRBV4-2 CASSRTSKGGRPGELFF
TRBV18 CASSPPRGRDNEQFF
TRBV7-8 CASRFTVGGTYEQYF
TRBV24-1 CATSDFRGADYGYTF
TRBV3-1/TRBV3-2 CASSLGTSSYNEQFF
TRBV2 CASSGQGGSPLHF
TRBV10-3 CAISESGQGDQPQHF
TRBV5-1 CASSFGQGRGSTEAFF
TRBV18 CASSSTGTIGEQYF
TRBV10-3 CAISGDQTGRDYGYTF
TRBV27 CASRRQGLNGYTF
TRBV18 CASSPDSVISGNTIYF
TRBV24-1 CATSDGTGLTYNEQFF
TRBV7-9 CASSSQGFYGYTF
TRBV3-1/TRBV3-2 CASSRGTGGNRNEAFF
TRBV5-4 CASSLVRPDDRSYNEKLFF
TRBV6-6 CASRSQLGGSYNEQFF
TRBV19 CASRGGRQGYSGANVLTF
TRBV2 CASSDGGGEGNQPQHF
TRBV19 CASSPLTGVQHF
TRBV11-3 CASSLGTSWTF
TRBV2 CASSAGQTNNEKLFF
TRBV5-1 CASSPPGLAGEGSGANVLTF
TRBV7-2 CASSSTARTDTQYF
TRBV10-2 CASSEWLAGAGTDTQYF
TRBV30 CAGTGNEKLFF
TRBV2 CASAQVSGANVLTF
TRBV25-1 CASSARPTGGIYEQYF
TRBV6-5 CATTRRDRVAGELFF
TRBV2 CASAGGLAGSGDTQYF
TRBV10-3 CAISEGGASQPQHF
TRBV5-4 CASSLVDAGGELFF
TRBV10-3 CAISGQGAVGQQFF
TRBV28 CASSFLDRAGNTIYF
TRBV5-4 CASSYQGRNQPQHF
TRBV29-1 CSVVGNLIQGAVYEQYF
TRBV7-2 CASGSTGGASGYTF
TRBV14 CASSQVGDSENSPLHF
TRBV11-3 CASSLWEGSVNTEAFF
TRBV24-1 CATSDPGQGVTEAFF
TRBV7-2 CASSLGRIDQRGEQFF
TRBV12-5 CASGLYRTDSTDTQYF
TRBV6-1 CASSAWTSGGATEQFF
TRBV3-1/TRBV3-2 CASSRQSGGLSYNEQFF
TRBV2 CASSHSRETSYEQYF
TRBV30 CAWSRSGGTGDSPLHF
TRBV21-1 CASSKKRGGLPQETQYF
TRBV10-1 CASRDFLGGEQYF
TRBV24-1 CATLQGGTDTQYF
TRBV3-1/TRBV3-2 CASSGQGWDQPQHF
TRBV14 CASSQETGPYNEQFF
TRBV7-9 CASSPRGTEAFF
TRBV7-8 CASRLTTGTATGELFF
TRBV2 CASSLKVDREYEQYF